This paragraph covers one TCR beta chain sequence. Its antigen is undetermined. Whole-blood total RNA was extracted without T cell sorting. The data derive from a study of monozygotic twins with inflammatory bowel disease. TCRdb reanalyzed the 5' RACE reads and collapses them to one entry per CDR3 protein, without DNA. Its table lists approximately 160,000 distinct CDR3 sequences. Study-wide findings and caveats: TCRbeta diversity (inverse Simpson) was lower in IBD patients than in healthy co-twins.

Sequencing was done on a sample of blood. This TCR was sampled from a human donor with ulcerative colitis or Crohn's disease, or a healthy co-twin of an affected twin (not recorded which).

This chain's CDR3 is CSARVARGGPHEQYF. This chain uses TRBV20-1 with TRBJ2-7; TCRdb lists TRBD2, though no DNA is available to test this call. There are 15 residues in the CDR3. Germline loops: CDR1 DFQATT, CDR2 SNEGSKA (reference sequence).